These 22 T cell receptor beta chains originate from one sample sequenced in a study of T cell responses to AZD1222 COVID-19 vaccine. Clones were read by immunoSEQ multiplex PCR, and TCRdb kept only the in-frame ones, dropping some. This table has about 130,000 clones, roughly 93% appearing once. The specimen comprised peripheral blood, sampled on day 0 of AZD1222 vaccination. The receptors come from an adult in good health.

This rearrangement joins TRBV3-1 (or the pseudogene TRBV3-2) to TRBJ1-6; no reliable D call. V lost 4 bases and J 14 bases, leaving 15 bases between the germline ends. The CDR3 extends over 13 amino acids. Looked up from germline, CDR1 is LGHDT and CDR2 is YNNKEL (reference sequence). The CDR3 loop is CASSPKTAGSLHF. Here the CDR3 DNA reads TGTGCCAGCAGCCCCAAAACAGCGGGATCCCTCCACTTT.

The chain employs TRBV28 and TRBJ2-7, with TRBD1 as a possible D gene (6 bases). V was clipped by 6 bases and J by 3 bases, with 15 bases between them. Germline assignment: CDR1 MDHEN and CDR2 SYDVKM. The CDR3 is made up of 14 amino acids. The CDR3, as DNA: TGTGCCAGCAGCCCCAGATACAGGGTCTACGAGCAGTACTTC. Protein sequence: CASSPRYRVYEQYF.

This clone was observed once. This chain connects TRBV13 to TRBJ1-2; D gene ambiguous. V shed 5 bases and J shed 0 bases, with 7 bases lying between them. CDR3 length: 13 amino acids. CDR1 PRHDT and CDR2 FYEKMQ come from the germline V gene (reference sequence). The CDR3 loop is CASSHTTNYGYTF. In DNA, the CDR3 is TGTGCCAGCAGCCATACAACTAACTATGGCTACACCTTC.

The chain joins TRBV12-5 to TRBJ1-6, with D perhaps TRBD1 (6 bases). The CDR3 is 13 residues long. Trimming left V 7 bases short and J 6 bases short, with 10 bases between. Germline values: CDR1 LGHNT, CDR2 FRNRAP. The CDR3 loop is CASEGGGNSPLHF. The CDR3, as DNA: TGTGCTAGTGAAGGGGGGGGTAATTCACCCCTCCACTTT. Supplemented by reference TRBV12-5 and TRBJ1-6, the full variable domain reads DARVTQTPRHKVTEMGQEVTMRCQPILGHNTVFWYRQTMMQGLELLAYFRNRAPLDDSGMPKDRFSAEMPDATLATLKIQPSEPRDSAVYFCASEGGGNSPLHFGNGTRLTVT.

For the CDR3, the DNA is TGCGCCAGCAGCACTACCACAGGGGGATTCTATGGCTACACCTTC. It codes for CASSTTTGGFYGYTF. The chain carries TRBV5-1 and TRBJ1-2, with 8 bases identical to TRBD1. After removal of 4 bases from V and 4 bases from J, the junction contained 9 bases not matched to a gene. The CDR3 loop spans 15 amino acids. Germline V gives CDR1 SGHRS, CDR2 YFSETQ.

The chain joins TRBV11-3 to TRBJ2-7; a possible D gene is TRBD1 (5 bases). Germline lookup yields CDR1 SGHNT and CDR2 YENEEA. Trimming removed 0 bases at V and 1 base at J, with 13 bases between. CDR3 length: 16 residues. CDR3 residues: CASSLDRRTPSYEQYF. The CDR3 coding sequence is TGTGCCAGCAGCTTAGATAGGCGGACACCTTCCTACGAGCAGTACTTC.

V gene TRBV5-1 combines with J gene TRBJ1-2; D ambiguous. This CDR3 is built from 14 residues. Germline V lookup: CDR1 SGHRS, CDR2 YFSETQ. The V gene lost 4 bases and the J gene lost 4 bases, with 14 bases spanning the gap. In DNA form, the CDR3 reads TGCGCCAGCAGCGTGGGTCTTGCGGCCTATGGCTACACCTTC. Translated: CASSVGLAAYGYTF.

The genes are TRBV12-3 or TRBV12-4 and TRBJ2-7; D is undetermined. The CDR3 length is 12 residues. The ends were cut back, 4 bases at V and 3 bases at J, with 7 bases in the middle. The CDR3 DNA follows: TGTGCCAGCAGTTCGGGCGGCTACGAGCAGTACTTC. This translates into CASSSGGYEQYF.

This clone has just one count. The CDR3 bases are TGTGCCAGCAGTCCCAGGTCCCAGGGGCATCAGCCCCAGCATTTT. Protein sequence: CASSPRSQGHQPQHF. The chain combines TRBV6-5 with TRBJ1-5, with D perhaps matching TRBD1 (6 bases). Germline V gene sequence: CDR1 MNHEY, CDR2 SVGAGI. The CDR3 runs to 15 residues. The ends were cut back, 5 bases at V and 5 bases at J, with 16 bases in the middle.

The rearrangement uses TRBV6-5 and TRBJ2-2; D remains ambiguous. The germline CDR1 and CDR2 sequences are MNHEY and SVGAGI. This CDR3 has 14 residues. V was trimmed by 2 bases and J by 2 bases, leaving 6 bases between them. CDR3 sequence reads: CASSYGLNTGELFF. The CDR3, as DNA: TGTGCCAGCAGTTACGGTCTAAACACCGGGGAGCTGTTTTTT.

The gene calls are TRBV2 and TRBJ1-2; 7 bases line up with TRBD1. This CDR3 is 13 amino acids long. Per the germline V gene, CDR1 is SNHLY and CDR2 is FYNNEI. The V segment lost 6 bases and the J segment 8 bases; nucleotides outside the gene matches: 9. This chain's CDR3 is CASRYEGAIGYTF. The CDR3 DNA reads TGTGCCAGCAGGTACGAGGGGGCGATCGGCTACACCTTC. Looking up the rest from reference TRBV2 and TRBJ1-2 gives the full variable domain: EPEVTQTPSHQVTQMGQEVILRCVPISNHLYFYWYRQILGQKVEFLVSFYNNEISEKSEIFDDQFSVERPDGSNFTLKIRSTKLEDSAMYFCASRYEGAIGYTFGSGTRLTVV.

This chain connects TRBV2 to TRBJ1-4; 10 bases map to TRBD1. Germline CDR1 and CDR2: SNHLY and FYNNEI. The trim removed 1 base at V and 6 bases at J, leaving 2 bases unmatched. The CDR3 is 15 amino acids. The CDR3 protein is CASSEVGTGDEKLFF. CDR3 sequence (DNA): TGTGCCAGCAGTGAAGTTGGGACAGGGGATGAAAAACTGTTTTTT.

This clone was recorded a few times. CDR3 amino acids: CASSDKRAPGEAFF. In DNA, the CDR3 is TGTGCCAGCAGTGATAAAAGGGCCCCAGGAGAAGCTTTCTTT. The rearrangement joins TRBV2 to TRBJ1-1; D gene unclear. Trimming removed 3 bases from V and 8 bases from J, with 16 bases in between. From germline, CDR1 is SNHLY and CDR2 FYNNEI. The CDR3 length is 14 residues.

The chain joins TRBV5-1 to TRBJ1-4; 7 bases align to TRBD1. CDR3 length: 21 amino acids. The trim removed 0 bases at V and 0 bases at J, leaving 17 bases unmatched. Germline CDR1 and CDR2: SGHRS and YFSETQ. As DNA, the CDR3 is TGCGCCAGCAGCTTGGGAGGGGGCCTAAGGGATCATAAAGCAACTAATGAAAAACTGTTTTTT. Translating it yields CASSLGGGLRDHKATNEKLFF.

The rearrangement joins TRBV10-3 to TRBJ1-1, with a weak D call TRBD1 (6 bases). Germline CDR1 ENHRY, CDR2 SYGVKD. Trimming left V 3 bases short and J 9 bases short, with 14 bases between. There are 13 residues in the CDR3. The CDR3 DNA reads TGTGCCATCAGTGATATCGACAGGCCACAAGCTTTCTTT. Translated: CAISDIDRPQAFF.

This clone has only one observation. V is TRBV9 and J is TRBJ2-1, with D tentatively TRBD1 (5 bases). The V and J ends lost 0 bases and 3 bases respectively, with 7 bases between them. Germline CDR1 SGDLS, CDR2 YYNGEE. The CDR3 length is 14 residues. The CDR3 nucleotides read TGTGCCAGCAGCGTAGGGGGCGTCTACAATGAGCAGTTCTTC. Its protein is CASSVGGVYNEQFF.

The chain has TRBV6-1 and TRBJ1-2; no firm D call. CDR3 length: 16 amino acids. Germline V gene sequence: CDR1 MNHNS, CDR2 SASEGT. V lost 0 bases and J 1 base, leaving 12 bases between the germline ends. CDR3 sequence (DNA): TGTGCCAGCAGTGAAGCGACCGGGTGGAATAACTATGGCTACACCTTC. As protein: CASSEATGWNNYGYTF.

This chain connects TRBV21-1 to TRBJ2-7; the D call of TRBD1 is as the table states it, not checked on the DNA. TRBV21-1 is listed as a pseudogene. The length of the CDR3 is 16 residues. The CDR3 coding sequence is TGTGCCAGCAGCAGGTGGGATGTGGACAAATCCTACGAGCAGTACTTC. This translates into CASSRWDVDKSYEQYF.

This chain uses TRBV2 with TRBJ2-7; 11 nucleotides line up with TRBD2. The junction had 4 bases not matched to a gene; V was cut back by 6 bases and J by 3 bases. The CDR3 length is 14 residues. In germline, CDR1 is SNHLY, CDR2 FYNNEI. CDR3 protein: CASSLSGRDYEQYF. The CDR3 DNA is TGTGCCAGCAGCCTTAGCGGGAGGGACTACGAGCAGTACTTC.

The rearrangement joins TRBV28 to TRBJ1-1, with 11 bases identical to TRBD1. The V gene end was trimmed by 5 bases and the J gene end by 5 bases; junction bases not matched to a gene: 7. The CDR3 is made up of 15 amino acids. Germline CDR1 MDHEN, CDR2 SYDVKM. CDR3 nucleotide sequence: TGTGCCAGCAGTCTTGGACAGGGGGCGAGAACTGAAGCTTTCTTT. Residues: CASSLGQGARTEAFF.

The chain links TRBV18 to TRBJ1-2; 9 bases agree with TRBD1. J gave up 6 bases and V 3 bases, and 5 bases lay outside the gene matches. CDR3 size: 14 residues. Germline V gene sequence: CDR1 KGHSH, CDR2 LQKENI. CDR3 coding DNA: TGTGCCAGCTCACCCGACAGGGGGGGGGATGGCTACACCTTC. Protein: CASSPDRGGDGYTF.

V is TRBV6-1 and J is TRBJ1-2; D is unclear. V lost 3 bases to trimming and J lost 4 bases, with 6 bases between them. The CDR3 totals 12 residues. Per germline, CDR1 MNHNS and CDR2 SASEGT. Here the CDR3 reads CASSEAFYGYTF. The CDR3 DNA sequence: TGTGCCAGCAGTGAGGCCTTCTATGGCTACACCTTC.